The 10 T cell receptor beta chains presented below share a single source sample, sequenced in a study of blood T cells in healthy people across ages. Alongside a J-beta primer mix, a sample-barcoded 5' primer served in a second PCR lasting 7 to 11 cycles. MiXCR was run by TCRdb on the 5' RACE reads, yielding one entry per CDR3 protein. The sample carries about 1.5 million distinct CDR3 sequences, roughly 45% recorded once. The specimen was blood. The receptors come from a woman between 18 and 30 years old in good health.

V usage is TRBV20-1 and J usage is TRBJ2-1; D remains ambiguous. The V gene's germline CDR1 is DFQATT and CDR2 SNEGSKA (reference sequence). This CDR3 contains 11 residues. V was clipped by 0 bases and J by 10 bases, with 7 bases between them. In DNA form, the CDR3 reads TGCAGTGCTAGAGATATCCAAGAGCAGTTCTTC. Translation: CSARDIQEQFF.

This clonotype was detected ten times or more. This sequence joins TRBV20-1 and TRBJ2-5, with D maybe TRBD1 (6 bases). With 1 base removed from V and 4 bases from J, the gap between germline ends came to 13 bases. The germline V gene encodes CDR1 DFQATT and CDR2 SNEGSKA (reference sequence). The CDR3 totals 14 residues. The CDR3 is CSARGDTPRETQYF. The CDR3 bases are TGCAGTGCTAGAGGGGACACCCCGCGAGAGACCCAGTACTTC.

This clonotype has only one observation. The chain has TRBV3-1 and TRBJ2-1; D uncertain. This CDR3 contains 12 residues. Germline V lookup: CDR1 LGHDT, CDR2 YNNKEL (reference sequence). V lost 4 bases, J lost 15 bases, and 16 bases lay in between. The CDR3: CASSLLNGRWFF. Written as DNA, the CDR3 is TGTGCCAGCAGCCTACTTAATGGTCGTTGGTTCTTC.

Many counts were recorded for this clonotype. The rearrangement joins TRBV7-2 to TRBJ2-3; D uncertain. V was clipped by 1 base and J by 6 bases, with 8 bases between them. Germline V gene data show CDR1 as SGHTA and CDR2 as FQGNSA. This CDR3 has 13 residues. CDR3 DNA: TGTGCCAGCAGCTTAGGTTCGGAGGATACGCAGTATTTT. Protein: CASSLGSEDTQYF.

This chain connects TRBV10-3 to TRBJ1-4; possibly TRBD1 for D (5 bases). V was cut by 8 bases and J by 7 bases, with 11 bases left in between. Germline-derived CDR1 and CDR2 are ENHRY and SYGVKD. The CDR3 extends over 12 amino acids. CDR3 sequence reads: CAISTGGEKLFF. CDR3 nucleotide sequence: TGTGCCATCTCAACTGGGGGTGAAAAACTGTTTTTT.

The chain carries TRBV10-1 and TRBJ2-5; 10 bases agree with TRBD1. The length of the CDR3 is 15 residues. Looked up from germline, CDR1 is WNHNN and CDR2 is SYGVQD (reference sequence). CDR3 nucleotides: TGCATCAGCAGTGACGGACAGGGGGAAAGTTTTGGGCAGTACTTC. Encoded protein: CISSDGQGESFGQYF.

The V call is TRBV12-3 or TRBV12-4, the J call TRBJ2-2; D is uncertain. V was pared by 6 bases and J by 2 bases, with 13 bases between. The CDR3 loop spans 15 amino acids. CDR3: CASRARGRNTGELFF. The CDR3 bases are TGTGCCAGCAGGGCCCGAGGAAGAAACACCGGGGAGCTGTTTTTT.

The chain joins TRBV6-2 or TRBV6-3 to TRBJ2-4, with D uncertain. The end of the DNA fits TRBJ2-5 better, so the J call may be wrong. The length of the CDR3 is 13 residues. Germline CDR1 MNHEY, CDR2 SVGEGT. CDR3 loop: CASSYGLAETQYF. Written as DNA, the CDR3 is TGTGCCAGCAGTTACGGGCTGGCTGAGACCCAGTACTTC.

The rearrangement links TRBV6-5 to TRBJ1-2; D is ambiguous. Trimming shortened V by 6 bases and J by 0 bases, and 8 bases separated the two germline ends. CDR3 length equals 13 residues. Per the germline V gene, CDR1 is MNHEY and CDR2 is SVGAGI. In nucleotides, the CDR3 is TGTGCCAGCAGGAATACAGCTAACTATGGCTACACCTTC. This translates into CASRNTANYGYTF.

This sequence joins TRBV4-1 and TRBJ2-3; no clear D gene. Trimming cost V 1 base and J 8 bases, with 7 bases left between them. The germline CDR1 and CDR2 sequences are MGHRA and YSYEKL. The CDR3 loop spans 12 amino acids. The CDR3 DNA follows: TGCGCCAGCAGCCAAGGAGCAGGTACGCAGTATTTT. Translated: CASSQGAGTQYF.